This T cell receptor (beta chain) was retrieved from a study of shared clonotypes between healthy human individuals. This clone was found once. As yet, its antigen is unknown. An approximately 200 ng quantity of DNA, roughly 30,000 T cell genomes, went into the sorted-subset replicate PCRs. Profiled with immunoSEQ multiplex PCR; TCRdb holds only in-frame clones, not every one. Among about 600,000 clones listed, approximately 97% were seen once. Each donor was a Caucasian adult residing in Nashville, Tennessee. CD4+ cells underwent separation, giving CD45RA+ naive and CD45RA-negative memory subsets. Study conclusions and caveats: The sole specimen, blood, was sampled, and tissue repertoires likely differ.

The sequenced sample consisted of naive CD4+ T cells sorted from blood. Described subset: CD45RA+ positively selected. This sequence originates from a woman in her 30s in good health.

The CDR3 region has the DNA TGTGCCAGCAGTTTAAAAGGGGACTATGGCTACACCTTC. Translated, it gives CASSLKGDYGYTF. The J gene is TRBJ1-2, the V gene TRBV27, with a weak D call TRBD1 (5 bases). This CDR3 is built from 13 residues. Looked up from germline, CDR1 is MNHEY and CDR2 is SMNVEV (reference sequence). Trimming stripped 2 bases from V and 3 bases from J, with 7 bases between.